The present entry profiles one TCR beta chain with its context. The antigen remains undetermined. The data originate from a study of CD8 T cells in Susac syndrome. Study-level points and caveats: Regarding the TCR sequencing and HLA analysis, the study admitted that a relatively small number of individuals were involved.

This CDR3 is 15 amino acids long. V was cut by 3 bases and J by 0 bases, with 12 bases left in between. Per germline, CDR1 GTSNPN and CDR2 SVGIG (reference sequence). CD8+ and CD4+ T cells from blood underwent TCR beta sequencing. Healthy donors constituted the controls, which were matched for age and sex. The authors reverse transcribed roughly 0.5 to 1 ug RNA with random hexamers. Via MiXCR, TCRdb re-called the immunoSEQ multiplex PCR reads, giving one row per CDR3 protein. The sample has under 200,000 distinct CDR3 sequences; approximately 95% are singletons. This chain uses TRBV30 with TRBJ1-5; no clear D. The sequence was collected from a human donor in good health. Sequenced: CD4+ T cells from PBMCs. CDR3 amino acids: CAWSGSTFSNQPQHF. CDR3 nucleotide sequence: TGTGCCTGGAGCGGATCGACCTTTAGCAATCAGCCCCAGCATTTT.